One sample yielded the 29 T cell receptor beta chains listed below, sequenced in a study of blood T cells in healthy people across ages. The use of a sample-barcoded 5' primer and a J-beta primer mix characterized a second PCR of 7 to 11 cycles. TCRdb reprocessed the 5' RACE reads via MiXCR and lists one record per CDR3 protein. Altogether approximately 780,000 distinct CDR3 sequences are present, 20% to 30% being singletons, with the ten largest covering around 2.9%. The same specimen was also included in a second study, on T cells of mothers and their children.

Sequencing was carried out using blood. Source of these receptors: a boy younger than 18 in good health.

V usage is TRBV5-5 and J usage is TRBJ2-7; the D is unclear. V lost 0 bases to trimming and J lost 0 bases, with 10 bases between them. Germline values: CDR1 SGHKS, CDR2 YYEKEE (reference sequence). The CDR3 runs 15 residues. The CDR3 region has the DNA TGTGCCAGCAGCTTGGGACTCGCGGCCTCCTACGAGCAGTACTTC. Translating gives CASSLGLAASYEQYF.

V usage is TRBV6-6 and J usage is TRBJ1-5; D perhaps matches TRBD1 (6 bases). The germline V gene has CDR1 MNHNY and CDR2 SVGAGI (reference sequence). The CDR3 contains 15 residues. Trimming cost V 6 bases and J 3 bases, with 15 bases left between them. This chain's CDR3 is CASRGGDTYNQPQHF. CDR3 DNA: TGTGCCAGCAGAGGGGGGGACACCTACAATCAGCCCCAGCATTTT.

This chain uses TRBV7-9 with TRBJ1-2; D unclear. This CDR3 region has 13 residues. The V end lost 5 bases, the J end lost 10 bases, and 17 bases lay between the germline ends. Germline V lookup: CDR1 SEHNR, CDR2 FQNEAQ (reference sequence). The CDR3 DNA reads TGTGCCAGCAGCCCTGGGTTAAGGCTCGCCTACACCTTC. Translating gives CASSPGLRLAYTF.

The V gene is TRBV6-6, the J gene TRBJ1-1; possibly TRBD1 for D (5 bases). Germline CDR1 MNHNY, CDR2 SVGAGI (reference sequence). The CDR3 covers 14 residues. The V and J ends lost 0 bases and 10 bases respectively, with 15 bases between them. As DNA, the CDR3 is TGTGCCAGCAGTTACTCAGCGGGTCCCGGGGCAGCTTTCTTT. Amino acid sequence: CASSYSAGPGAAFF.

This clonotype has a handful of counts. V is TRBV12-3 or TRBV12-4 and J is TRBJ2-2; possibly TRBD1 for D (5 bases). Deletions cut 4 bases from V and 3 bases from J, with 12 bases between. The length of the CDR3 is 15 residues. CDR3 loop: CASSYYLTDTGELFF. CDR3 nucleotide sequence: TGTGCCAGCAGTTACTATCTGACAGACACCGGGGAGCTGTTTTTT.

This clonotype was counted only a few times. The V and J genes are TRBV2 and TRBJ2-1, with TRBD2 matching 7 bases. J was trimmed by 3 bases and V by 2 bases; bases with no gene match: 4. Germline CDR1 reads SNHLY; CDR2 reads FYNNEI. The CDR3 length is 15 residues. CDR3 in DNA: TGTGCCAGCAGTGAAATGGGGACTAACTACAATGAGCAGTTCTTC. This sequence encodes CASSEMGTNYNEQFF.

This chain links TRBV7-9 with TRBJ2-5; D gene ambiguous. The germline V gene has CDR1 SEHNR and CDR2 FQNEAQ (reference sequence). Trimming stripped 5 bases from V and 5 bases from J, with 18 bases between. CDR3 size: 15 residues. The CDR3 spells CASSGIRTARETQYF. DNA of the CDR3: TGTGCCAGCAGCGGAATCCGGACGGCCAGGGAGACCCAGTACTTC.

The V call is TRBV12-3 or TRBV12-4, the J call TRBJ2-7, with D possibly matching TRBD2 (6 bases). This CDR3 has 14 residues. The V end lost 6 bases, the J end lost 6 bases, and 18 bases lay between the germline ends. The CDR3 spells CASRAVGGPGEQYF. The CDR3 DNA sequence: TGTGCCAGCAGGGCCGTGGGGGGTCCGGGCGAGCAGTACTTC.

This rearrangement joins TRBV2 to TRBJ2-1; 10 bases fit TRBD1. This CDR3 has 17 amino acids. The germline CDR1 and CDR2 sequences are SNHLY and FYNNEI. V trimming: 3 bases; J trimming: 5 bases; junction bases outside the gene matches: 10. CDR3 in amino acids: CASSEFPGTGVDNEQFF. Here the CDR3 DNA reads TGTGCCAGCAGTGAGTTCCCCGGGACAGGGGTTGACAATGAGCAGTTCTTC.

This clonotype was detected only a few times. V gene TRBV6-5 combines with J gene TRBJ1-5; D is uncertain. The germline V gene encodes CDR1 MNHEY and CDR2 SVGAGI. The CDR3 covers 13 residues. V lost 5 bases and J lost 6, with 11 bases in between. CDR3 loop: CASSRADGQPQHF. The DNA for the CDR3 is TGTGCCAGCAGTCGGGCTGACGGTCAGCCCCAGCATTTT.

CDR3 nucleotide sequence: TGTGCCAGCAGTTCCTCGGCGGCTAGCGGGGGGGCGAGGGCCAAAAACATTCAGTACTTC. This codes for CASSSSAASGGARAKNIQYF. The chain is built from TRBV12-3 or TRBV12-4 and TRBJ2-4; 12 bases match TRBD2. This CDR3 has 20 residues. V lost 4 bases, J lost 1 base, and 14 bases stayed unmatched.

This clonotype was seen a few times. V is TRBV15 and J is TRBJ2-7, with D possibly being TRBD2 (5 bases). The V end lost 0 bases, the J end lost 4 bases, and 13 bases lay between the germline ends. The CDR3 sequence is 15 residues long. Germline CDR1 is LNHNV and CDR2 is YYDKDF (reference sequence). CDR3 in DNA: TGTGCCACCAGCAGAGAACAAGGGAGAGGATACGAGCAGTACTTC. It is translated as CATSREQGRGYEQYF.

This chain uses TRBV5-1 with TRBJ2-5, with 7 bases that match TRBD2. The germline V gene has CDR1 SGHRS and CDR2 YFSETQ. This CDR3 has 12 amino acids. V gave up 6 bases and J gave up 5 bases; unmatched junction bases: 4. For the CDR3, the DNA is TGCGCCAGCACCCTGGGGGGGGAGACCCAGTACTTC. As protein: CASTLGGETQYF. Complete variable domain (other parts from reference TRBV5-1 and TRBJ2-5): KAGVTQTPRYLIKTRGQQVTLSCSPISGHRSVSWYQQTPGQGLQFLFEYFSETQRNKGNFPGRFSGRQFSNSRSEMNVSTLELGDSALYLCASTLGGETQYFGPGTRLLVL.

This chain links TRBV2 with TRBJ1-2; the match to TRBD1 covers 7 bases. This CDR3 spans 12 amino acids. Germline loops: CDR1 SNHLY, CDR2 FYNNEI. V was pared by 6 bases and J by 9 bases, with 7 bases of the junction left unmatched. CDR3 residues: CASSHRTGSYTF. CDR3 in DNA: TGTGCCAGCAGCCATAGGACAGGCAGCTACACCTTC.

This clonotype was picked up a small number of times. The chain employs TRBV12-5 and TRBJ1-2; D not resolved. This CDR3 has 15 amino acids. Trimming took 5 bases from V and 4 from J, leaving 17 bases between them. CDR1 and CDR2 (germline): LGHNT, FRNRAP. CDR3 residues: CASGPHNVFGYGYTF. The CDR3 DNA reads TGTGCTAGTGGTCCCCATAACGTATTCGGCTATGGCTACACCTTC.

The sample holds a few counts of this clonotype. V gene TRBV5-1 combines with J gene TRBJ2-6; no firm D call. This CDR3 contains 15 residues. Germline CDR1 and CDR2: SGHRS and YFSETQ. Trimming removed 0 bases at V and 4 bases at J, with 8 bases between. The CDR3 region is CASSLVLGGANVLTF. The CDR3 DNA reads TGCGCCAGCAGCTTGGTGTTGGGAGGGGCCAACGTCCTGACTTTC. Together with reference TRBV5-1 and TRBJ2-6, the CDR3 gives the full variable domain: KAGVTQTPRYLIKTRGQQVTLSCSPISGHRSVSWYQQTPGQGLQFLFEYFSETQRNKGNFPGRFSGRQFSNSRSEMNVSTLELGDSALYLCASSLVLGGANVLTFGAGSRLTVL.

The CDR3 protein is CSVGEGTGYYGYTF. DNA of the CDR3: TGCAGCGTCGGAGAGGGGACAGGGTACTATGGCTACACCTTC. The chain joins TRBV29-1 to TRBJ1-2; 9 nucleotides agree with TRBD1. The germline CDR1 and CDR2 sequences are SQVTM and ANQGSEA. The CDR3 sequence is 14 residues long. The V gene end was trimmed by 6 bases and the J gene end by 3 bases; junction bases not matched to a gene: 8.

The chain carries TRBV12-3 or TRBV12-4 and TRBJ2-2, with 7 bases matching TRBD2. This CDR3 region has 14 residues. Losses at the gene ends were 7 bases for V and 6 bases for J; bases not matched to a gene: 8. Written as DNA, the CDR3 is TGTGCCAGCACTAAGGGAGGGGCGGCCGGGGAGCTGTTTTTT. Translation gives CASTKGGAAGELFF.

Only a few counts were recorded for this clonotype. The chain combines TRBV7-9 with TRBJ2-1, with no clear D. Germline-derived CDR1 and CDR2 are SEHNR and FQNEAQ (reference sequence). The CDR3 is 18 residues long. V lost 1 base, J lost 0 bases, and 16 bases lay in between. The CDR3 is CASSLDMGFRSSYNEQFF. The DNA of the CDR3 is TGTGCCAGCAGCTTAGACATGGGTTTTAGGAGCTCCTACAATGAGCAGTTCTTC.

In DNA form, the CDR3 reads TGCGCCAGCAGCTTAACCGGGACGGAAAACACTGAAGCTTTCTTT. It yields the protein CASSLTGTENTEAFF. The chain is built from TRBV5-1 and TRBJ1-1, with a tentative D call TRBD1 (5 bases). V was pared by 2 bases and J by 2 bases, with 13 bases between. The CDR3 is 15 residues long. Germline-derived CDR1 and CDR2 are SGHRS and YFSETQ.

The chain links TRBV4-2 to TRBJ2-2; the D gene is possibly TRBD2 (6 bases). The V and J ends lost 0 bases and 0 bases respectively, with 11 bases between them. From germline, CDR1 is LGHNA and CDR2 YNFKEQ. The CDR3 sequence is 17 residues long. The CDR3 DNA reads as TGTGCCAGCAGCCAAGAGCGGGACGGATCGAACACCGGGGAGCTGTTTTTT. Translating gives CASSQERDGSNTGELFF.

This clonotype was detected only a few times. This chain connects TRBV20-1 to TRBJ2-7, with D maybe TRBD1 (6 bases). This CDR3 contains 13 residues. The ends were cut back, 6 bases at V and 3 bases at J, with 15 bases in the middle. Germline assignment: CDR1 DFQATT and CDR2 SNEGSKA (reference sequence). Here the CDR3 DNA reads TGCAGTGCCACCACAGGGACCGACTACGAGCAGTACTTC. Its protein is CSATTGTDYEQYF.

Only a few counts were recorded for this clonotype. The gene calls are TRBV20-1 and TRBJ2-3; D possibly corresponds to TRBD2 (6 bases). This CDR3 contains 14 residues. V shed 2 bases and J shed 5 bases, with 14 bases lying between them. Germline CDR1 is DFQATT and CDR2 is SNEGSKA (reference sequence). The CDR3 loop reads CSARLGLARDTQYF. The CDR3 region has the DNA TGCAGTGCTAGACTTGGGCTAGCGCGAGATACGCAGTATTTT.

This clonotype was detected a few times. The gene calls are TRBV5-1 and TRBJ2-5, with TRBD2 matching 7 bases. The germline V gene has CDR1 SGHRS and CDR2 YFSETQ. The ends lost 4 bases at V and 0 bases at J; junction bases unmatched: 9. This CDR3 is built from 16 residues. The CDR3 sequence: CASSRNLLADQETQYF. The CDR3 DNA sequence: TGCGCCAGCAGCCGTAACCTCCTAGCGGACCAAGAGACCCAGTACTTC.

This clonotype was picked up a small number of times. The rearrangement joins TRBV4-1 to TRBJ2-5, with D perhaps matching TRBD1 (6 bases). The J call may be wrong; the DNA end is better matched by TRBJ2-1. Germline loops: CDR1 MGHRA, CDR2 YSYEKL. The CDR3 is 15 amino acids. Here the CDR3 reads CASSLYRDSHNEQFF. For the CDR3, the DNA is TGCGCCAGCAGCCTATACAGGGATTCCCACAATGAGCAGTTCTTC.

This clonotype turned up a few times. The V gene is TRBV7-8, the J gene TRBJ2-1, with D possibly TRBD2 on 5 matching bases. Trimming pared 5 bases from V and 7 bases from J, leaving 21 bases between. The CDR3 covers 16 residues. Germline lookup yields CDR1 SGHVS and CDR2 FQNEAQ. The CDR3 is CASSRPRLFPGNEQFF. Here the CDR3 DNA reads TGTGCCAGCAGCCGCCCTAGGTTGTTTCCGGGGAATGAGCAGTTCTTC.

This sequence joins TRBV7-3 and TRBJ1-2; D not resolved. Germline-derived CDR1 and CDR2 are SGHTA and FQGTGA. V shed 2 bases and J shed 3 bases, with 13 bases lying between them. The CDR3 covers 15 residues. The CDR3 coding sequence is TGTGCCAGCAGCTTAGGCTCGGGAGTCGACTATGGCTACACCTTC. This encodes CASSLGSGVDYGYTF.

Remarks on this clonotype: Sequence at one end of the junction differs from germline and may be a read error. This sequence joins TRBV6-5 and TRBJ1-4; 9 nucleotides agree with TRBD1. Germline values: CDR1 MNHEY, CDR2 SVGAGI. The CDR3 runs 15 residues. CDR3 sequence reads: CASSRGQGKLEKPFF. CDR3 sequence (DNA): TGTGCCAGCAGCCGTGGACAGGGGAAGCTTGAAAAACCGTTTTTT.

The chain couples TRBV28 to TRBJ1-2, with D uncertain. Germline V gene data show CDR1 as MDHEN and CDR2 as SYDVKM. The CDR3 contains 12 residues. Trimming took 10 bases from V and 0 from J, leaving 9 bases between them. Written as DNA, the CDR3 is TGTGCCACCAAGTTAGCTAACTATGGCTACACCTTC. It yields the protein CATKLANYGYTF.